The next 20 T cell receptor beta chains were all read from a single sample in a study of T cell responses to AZD1222 COVID-19 vaccine. The protocol was immunoSEQ multiplex PCR, while the TCRdb copy is restricted to in-frame clones and leaves out a portion. Here the sample spans 90,000 to 100,000 clones, approximately 84% being singletons. Specimen: peripheral blood, collected 28 days after the second AZD1222 dose. Source of these receptors: an adult who received the AZD1222 COVID-19 vaccine.

The chain is built from TRBV6-6 and TRBJ2-2, with 13 bases aligning to TRBD2. With 9 bases clipped from V and 7 bases from J, the junction kept 5 bases outside the gene matches. Germline loops: CDR1 MNHNY, CDR2 SVGAGI (reference sequence). The CDR3 consists of 14 residues. The CDR3 is CASMTSGGIGELFF. The CDR3 DNA reads TGTGCCAGTATGACTAGCGGGGGGATCGGGGAGCTGTTTTTT.

V gene TRBV4-1 combines with J gene TRBJ1-2; no firm D call. The germline CDR1 and CDR2 sequences are MGHRA and YSYEKL. V shed 3 bases and J shed 3 bases, with 14 bases lying between them. CDR3 length: 15 residues. CDR3 residues: CASSHEDGTYYGYTF. The DNA of the CDR3 is TGCGCCAGCAGCCACGAGGACGGAACCTACTATGGCTACACCTTC.

This sequence joins TRBV5-6 and TRBJ2-1, with 8 bases identical to TRBD1. V dropped 1 base and J dropped 7; count of bases not matched to a gene: 1. Germline assignment: CDR1 SGHDT and CDR2 YYEEEE. CDR3 length equals 13 residues. The CDR3 protein is CASSLTGGNEQFF. The CDR3 region has the DNA TGTGCCAGCAGCTTGACAGGGGGGAATGAGCAGTTCTTC. Combining the CDR3 with reference TRBV5-6 and TRBJ2-1 gives the whole variable domain DAGVTQSPTHLIKTRGQQVTLRCSPKSGHDTVSWYQQALGQGPQFIFQYYEEEERQRGNFPDRFSGHQFPNYSSELNVNALLLGDSALYLCASSLTGGNEQFFGPGTRLTVL.

The chain employs TRBV15 and TRBJ2-7; unclear D gene. The CDR3 totals 13 residues. The germline V gene encodes CDR1 LNHNV and CDR2 YYDKDF (reference sequence). The ends were cut back, 0 bases at V and 4 bases at J, with 7 bases in the middle. CDR3: CATSRDYGYEQYF. DNA of the CDR3: TGTGCCACCAGCAGAGATTACGGGTACGAGCAGTACTTC.

The genes are TRBV12-5 and TRBJ1-1, with D unresolved. Trimming took off 0 bases at V and 0 bases at J, with 14 bases between the two ends. The length of the CDR3 is 17 residues. From germline, CDR1 is LGHNT and CDR2 FRNRAP. The CDR3 loop is CASGLVLSRRMNTEAFF. The CDR3 bases are TGTGCTAGTGGTTTGGTACTTTCCCGACGGATGAACACTGAAGCTTTCTTT.

The chain employs TRBV2 and TRBJ2-1; 10 nucleotides line up with TRBD1. Germline CDR1 and CDR2: SNHLY and FYNNEI. This CDR3 has 15 amino acids. The trim removed 4 bases at V and 7 bases at J, leaving 7 bases unmatched. The CDR3 is CASSGRDRGVNEQFF. DNA for the CDR3: TGTGCCAGCAGTGGTCGGGACAGGGGTGTAAATGAGCAGTTCTTC.

The chain joins TRBV11-2 to TRBJ1-1; TRBD1 agrees at 9 bases. The CDR3 sequence is 17 residues long. Germline values: CDR1 SGHAT, CDR2 FQNNGV. V lost 0 bases, J lost 7 bases, and 12 bases stayed unmatched. The CDR3: CASSLESPGQGPFEAFF. The CDR3, as DNA: TGTGCCAGCAGCTTAGAGTCGCCGGGACAGGGCCCCTTTGAAGCTTTCTTT.

The chain has TRBV9 and TRBJ2-1; the D call may be TRBD1 or TRBD2 (5 bases each). CDR1 is SGDLS and CDR2 is YYNGEE in the germline V gene. This CDR3 is built from 17 residues. The germline V and J ends were trimmed by 8 bases and 1 base, with 22 bases remaining between them. The CDR3 bases are TGTGCCAGTGCCCTGGATCTCGGGGCGATTTCCTACAATGAGCAGTTCTTC. It is translated as CASALDLGAISYNEQFF.

V and J are TRBV28 and TRBJ2-1, with 7 bases that match TRBD2. The ends lost 6 bases at V and 2 bases at J; junction bases unmatched: 16. This CDR3 comprises 18 residues. In germline, CDR1 is MDHEN, CDR2 SYDVKM. As DNA, the CDR3 is TGTGCCAGCAGCTCTCCCCTCAGACGCGGGAGCGCCTACAATGAGCAGTTCTTC. Amino acids: CASSSPLRRGSAYNEQFF.

There are a few counts of this clone. The gene calls are TRBV29-1 and TRBJ1-1; D ambiguous. This CDR3 has 11 residues. Per germline, CDR1 SQVTM and CDR2 ANQGSEA. Trimming removed 1 base at V and 1 base at J, with 1 base between. This chain's CDR3 is CSVEGNTEAFF. The CDR3 nucleotides read TGCAGCGTTGAAGGGAACACTGAAGCTTTCTTT.

The chain uses TRBV20-1 and TRBJ1-2, with D uncertain. The CDR3 is made up of 11 amino acids. Germline CDR1 DFQATT, CDR2 SNEGSKA (reference sequence). With 4 bases removed from V and 4 bases from J, the gap between germline ends came to 7 bases. The CDR3 coding sequence is TGCAGTGCTACCCAAGCCTATGGCTACACCTTC. It codes for CSATQAYGYTF.

The chain uses TRBV10-3 and TRBJ1-5; maybe TRBD1 (5 bases). CDR3 size: 17 residues. Germline V lookup: CDR1 ENHRY, CDR2 SYGVKD. V lost 4 bases to trimming and J lost 0 bases, with 16 bases between them. The CDR3 DNA sequence: TGTGCCATCAGTGTCGGCAGGGAATCTAATAGCAATCAGCCCCAGCATTTT. It codes for CAISVGRESNSNQPQHF.

This chain uses TRBV6-1 with TRBJ1-1, with 11 bases aligning to TRBD1. The CDR3 has 13 amino acids. V gave up 0 bases and J gave up 14 bases; unmatched junction bases: 5. Germline CDR1 reads MNHNS; CDR2 reads SASEGT. DNA for the CDR3: TGTGCCAGCAGTGAAGCGTGGGACAGGGGGGGCTTCTTT. This codes for CASSEAWDRGGFF.

J is TRBJ1-6 and V is TRBV2; D unresolved. Trimming took 3 bases from V and 5 from J, leaving 11 bases between them. This CDR3 has 15 amino acids. Germline CDR1 is SNHLY and CDR2 is FYNNEI. CDR3 DNA sequence: TGTGCCAGCAGTGAGCACAGAACAGATAATTCACCCCTCCACTTT. Residues: CASSEHRTDNSPLHF.

The V gene is TRBV3-1 (or the pseudogene TRBV3-2), the J gene TRBJ2-1; D call uncertain. The CDR3 extends over 13 amino acids. V was clipped by 4 bases and J by 4 bases, with 8 bases between them. Per germline, CDR1 LGHDT and CDR2 YNNKEL (reference sequence). This chain's CDR3 is CASSLPLYNEQFF. The CDR3 DNA reads TGTGCCAGCAGCCTCCCCCTATACAATGAGCAGTTCTTC.

V gene TRBV4-1 combines with J gene TRBJ2-5; the match to TRBD1 covers 7 bases. Germline CDR1 and CDR2: MGHRA and YSYEKL. The length of the CDR3 is 17 residues. Trimming at V came to 4 bases and at J to 3 bases, leaving 14 bases not matched to a gene. The CDR3 protein is CASSRTRDSFLEETQYF. CDR3 nucleotide sequence: TGCGCCAGCAGCCGAACAAGGGACAGTTTTCTAGAAGAGACCCAGTACTTC.

The DNA of the CDR3 is TGTGCCAGCAGCCCGGGACTCGGCTTGGGGCGGAACACTGAAGCTTTCTTT. Translated: CASSPGLGLGRNTEAFF. The chain uses TRBV5-6 and TRBJ1-1; D is perhaps TRBD1 (5 bases). This CDR3 spans 17 amino acids. Germline assignment: CDR1 SGHDT and CDR2 YYEEEE. V dropped 4 bases and J dropped 1 base, with 20 bases sitting between them. Drawing the rest from reference TRBV5-6 and TRBJ1-1, the complete variable domain is DAGVTQSPTHLIKTRGQQVTLRCSPKSGHDTVSWYQQALGQGPQFIFQYYEEEERQRGNFPDRFSGHQFPNYSSELNVNALLLGDSALYLCASSPGLGLGRNTEAFFGQGTRLTVV.

The V gene is TRBV9, the J gene TRBJ2-1, with 8 nucleotides matching TRBD2. Germline V CDR1 and CDR2: SGDLS, YYNGEE. Trimming cost V 4 bases and J 5 bases; bases outside gene matches: 8. There are 15 residues in the CDR3. CDR3 residues: CASSTLTSGNNEQFF. CDR3 DNA: TGTGCCAGCAGCACGTTAACTAGCGGAAACAATGAGCAGTTCTTC.

The V call is TRBV20-1, the J call TRBJ1-1; D gene uncertain. V was pared by 3 bases and J by 0 bases, with 5 bases between. The CDR3 is made up of 12 amino acids. Per the germline V gene, CDR1 is DFQATT and CDR2 is SNEGSKA (reference sequence). Here the CDR3 DNA reads TGCAGTGCTAGTTTGGTGAACACTGAAGCTTTCTTT. It codes for CSASLVNTEAFF.

This clone was counted between two and nine times. The rearrangement uses TRBV9 and TRBJ2-1, with 8 bases identical to TRBD1. Trimming cost V 0 bases and J 6 bases; bases outside gene matches: 11. CDR3 length: 17 residues. Germline CDR1 is SGDLS and CDR2 is YYNGEE. CDR3 sequence (DNA): TGTGCCAGCAGCGTAGCTACAGACAGGGGAGCCTCCAATGAGCAGTTCTTC. Protein: CASSVATDRGASNEQFF.